The 10 T cell receptor beta chains below come from one sample, sequenced in a study of T cell changes during pregnancy in multiple sclerosis. TCRdb keeps only in-frame clones here, not all; method: immunoSEQ multiplex PCR. The sample includes more than 45,000 clones, roughly 94% of them seen just once. The specimen was CD4+ T cells from peripheral blood mononuclear cells, collected in the second trimester of pregnancy. These receptors originate from a female donor with multiple sclerosis, enrolled in a pregnancy study.

The chain is built from TRBV6-1 and TRBJ1-2, with unresolved D. Trimming stripped 5 bases from V and 8 bases from J, with 9 bases between. Germline V gene lookup returns CDR1 MNHNS and CDR2 SASEGT. This CDR3 has 11 residues. CDR3 DNA sequence: TGTGCCAGCAGTCTTGCGGGAGGCTACACCTTC. Translation: CASSLAGGYTF.

The chain combines TRBV6-6 with TRBJ2-7; 8 bases are shared with TRBD2. The CDR3 is 16 residues long. Germline V gene data show CDR1 as MNHNY and CDR2 as SVGAGI (reference sequence). The trim removed 0 bases at V and 1 base at J, leaving 5 bases unmatched. The CDR3 protein is CASSYSGRGSSYEQYF. Written as DNA, the CDR3 is TGTGCCAGCAGTTACTCCGGGAGGGGATCATCCTACGAGCAGTACTTC.

The V call is TRBV5-6, the J call TRBJ1-6; tentatively, D is TRBD1 (5 bases). Germline CDR1 and CDR2: SGHDT and YYEEEE. This CDR3 spans 19 amino acids. The ends were cut back, 0 bases at V and 0 bases at J, with 16 bases in the middle. In DNA form, the CDR3 reads TGTGCCAGCAGCTTGGTAGGACACCCTCTAAGCTCCTATAATTCACCCCTCCACTTT. Its translation: CASSLVGHPLSSYNSPLHF.

The chain's CDR3 is CASSEVWRKDYGYTF. In DNA, the CDR3 is TGTGCCAGCAGTGAAGTTTGGAGGAAGGACTATGGCTACACCTTC. The chain joins TRBV6-1 to TRBJ1-2; D gene ambiguous. This CDR3 region has 15 residues. Per the germline V gene, CDR1 is MNHNS and CDR2 is SASEGT. Trimming removed 1 base from V and 3 bases from J, with 12 bases in between.

The V call is TRBV7-2, the J call TRBJ2-1; D call uncertain. The germline gives CDR1 SGHTA, CDR2 FQGNSA. V gave up 1 base and J gave up 2 bases, with 3 bases separating them. The CDR3 runs 13 residues. This chain's CDR3 is CASSLGPYNEQFF. The CDR3 DNA is TGTGCCAGCAGCTTAGGGCCCTACAATGAGCAGTTCTTC.

The J gene is TRBJ1-6, the V gene TRBV7-2; 7 positions match TRBD1. The CDR3 spans 15 residues. CDR1 SGHTA and CDR2 FQGNSA come from the germline V gene. With 3 bases clipped from V and 7 bases from J, the junction kept 6 bases outside the gene matches. CDR3 in amino acids: CASSLAGQPNSPLHF. The CDR3 nucleotides read TGTGCCAGCAGCTTGGCGGGACAGCCCAATTCACCCCTCCACTTT.

This chain connects TRBV5-4 to TRBJ2-2; the match to TRBD2 covers 7 bases. Germline CDR1 is SGHNT and CDR2 is YYREEE (reference sequence). Trimming cost V 7 bases and J 2 bases; bases outside gene matches: 5. The CDR3 loop spans 14 amino acids. The CDR3 region has the DNA TGTGCCAGCGGGGGGGACGCTAACACCGGGGAGCTGTTTTTT. It codes for CASGGDANTGELFF.

CDR3 in DNA: TGTGCCAGCAGTTACTCGAAGCCAGCAGGTCGGGATACGCAGTATTTT. Translation gives CASSYSKPAGRDTQYF. The chain couples TRBV6-6 to TRBJ2-3; no clear D gene. Germline V gene sequence: CDR1 MNHNY, CDR2 SVGAGI (reference sequence). The V gene lost 0 bases and the J gene lost 6 bases, with 16 bases spanning the gap. This CDR3 contains 16 residues.

This sequence joins TRBV10-3 and TRBJ1-5; D unclear. Trimming removed 4 bases at V and 3 bases at J, with 7 bases between. The germline V gene encodes CDR1 ENHRY and CDR2 SYGVKD. The CDR3 spans 13 residues. This CDR3 reads CAISGSSNQPQHF. The CDR3 DNA is TGTGCCATCAGTGGGAGTTCCAATCAGCCCCAGCATTTT.

V gene TRBV28 combines with J gene TRBJ1-2; TRBD1 matches at 8 bases. Looked up from germline, CDR1 is MDHEN and CDR2 is SYDVKM. The CDR3 is made up of 13 amino acids. V gave up 8 bases and J gave up 2 bases; unmatched junction bases: 4. CDR3 DNA sequence: TGTGCCAGCTCGACAGGGGTGAACTATGGCTACACCTTC. Translation: CASSTGVNYGYTF.